What follows is one TCR beta chain and its context. The entry originates in a study of blood T cell repertoires in COVID-19. Generated by immunoSEQ multiplex PCR, the TCRdb table keeps only in-frame clones and is missing some. The sample holds about 170,000 clones, around four fifths seen once. This receptor was taken from a woman aged 70-85 years who had recovered from COVID-19. The sequencing sample was made of peripheral blood.

The CDR3 bases are TGTGCCACCAGCAGAGGCCCAGGGTCTAATGAAAAACTGTTTTTT. Residues: CATSRGPGSNEKLFF. The V gene is TRBV15, the J gene TRBJ1-4; tentatively, D is TRBD1 (5 bases). CDR3 length: 15 amino acids. V lost 1 base, J lost 3 bases, and 9 bases lay in between. Germline V lookup: CDR1 LNHNV, CDR2 YYDKDF (reference sequence).